A single sample is the source of the 9 T cell receptor beta chains below, sequenced in a study of shared clonotypes between healthy human individuals. Only in-frame clones appear in the TCRdb table, and some are missing; sequencing was by immunoSEQ multiplex PCR. This sample has about 380,000 clones, with about 96% found just once. Sequences were obtained from memory CD8+ T cells sorted from blood. Subset described: CD45RO+ cells pooled with CCR7-negative TemRA cells. The origin of the receptors is a man between 25 and 39 years old in good health.

V gene TRBV7-2 combines with J gene TRBJ2-7; D uncertain. The end of the DNA is better explained by TRBJ2-5, so the J call may be wrong. CDR1 SGHTA and CDR2 FQGNSA come from the germline V gene. This CDR3 has 13 residues. CDR3 sequence reads: CASSFRLQETQYF. CDR3 coding DNA: TGTGCCAGCAGCTTTCGGCTACAAGAGACCCAGTACTTC.

The genes are TRBV10-2 and TRBJ1-3, with D maybe TRBD1 (5 bases). V shed 4 bases and J shed 0 bases, with 10 bases lying between them. This CDR3 is 15 amino acids long. Germline loops: CDR1 WSHSY, CDR2 SAAADI. The CDR3 sequence is CASSADSLSGNTIYF. The CDR3 DNA sequence: TGCGCCAGCAGTGCAGACAGCCTCTCTGGAAACACCATATATTTT.

V gene TRBV30 combines with J gene TRBJ1-4; D gene unclear. The V end lost 2 bases, the J end lost 3 bases, and 1 base lay between the germline ends. The CDR3 loop spans 11 amino acids. Germline V gene lookup returns CDR1 GTSNPN and CDR2 SVGIG (reference sequence). Here the CDR3 reads CAWSSNEKLFF. In nucleotides, the CDR3 is TGTGCCTGGAGTTCTAATGAAAAACTGTTTTTT.

The chain employs TRBV7-2 and TRBJ2-2, with a tentative D call TRBD1 (5 bases). From germline, CDR1 is SGHTA and CDR2 FQGNSA. Between the trimmed V and J ends, which lost 4 bases and 3 bases, there was a span of 12 bases. CDR3 length: 15 residues. Here the CDR3 DNA reads TGTGCCAGCAGCTCTCCTGACAGCGACACCGGGGAGCTGTTTTTT. It encodes CASSSPDSDTGELFF.

The rearrangement links TRBV6-5 to TRBJ2-1; 9 bases are shared with TRBD2. With 0 bases clipped from V and 10 bases from J, the junction kept 1 base outside the gene matches. CDR1 is MNHEY, CDR2 SVGAGI, per germline. The CDR3 spans 13 residues. In nucleotides, the CDR3 is TGTGCCAGCAGTTACTCTGGACTAGCGGAGCAGTTCTTC. This gives the protein CASSYSGLAEQFF.

The V and J genes are TRBV5-6 and TRBJ2-7, with 12 bases lining up with TRBD2. CDR1 and CDR2 from the germline V gene are SGHDT and YYEEEE. This CDR3 is 16 amino acids long. With V trimmed by 0 bases and J by 2 bases, 3 bases remained unmatched. The CDR3 DNA reads as TGTGCCAGCAGCTTGGGGACTAGCGGGGCTCCCTACGAGCAGTACTTC. Amino acid sequence: CASSLGTSGAPYEQYF.

The chain is built from TRBV15 and TRBJ2-7, with 8 bases matching TRBD1. Germline V CDR1 and CDR2: LNHNV, YYDKDF (reference sequence). V lost 2 bases, J lost 2 bases, and 2 bases stayed unmatched. The CDR3 spans 14 residues. The CDR3 sequence: CATSRQTGAYEQYF. The CDR3 nucleotides read TGTGCCACCAGCAGACAGACAGGGGCCTACGAGCAGTACTTC.

This clone was seen just once. J is TRBJ1-2 and V is TRBV7-5. TRBV7-5 represents a pseudogene. The CDR3 length is 12 residues. The CDR3 here is CARSLAYDGYTF. CDR3 nucleotides: TGTGCCAGAAGCTTAGCCTACGATGGCTACACCTTC.

This chain uses TRBV5-4 with TRBJ2-7; unclear D gene. The CDR3 totals 15 residues. CDR1 is SGHNT and CDR2 is YYREEE in the germline V gene (reference sequence). V dropped 0 bases and J dropped 1 base, with 11 bases sitting between them. In DNA form, the CDR3 reads TGTGCCAGCAGCTTGGCCGGCAGTGCGTCCTACGAGCAGTACTTC. It is translated as CASSLAGSASYEQYF.